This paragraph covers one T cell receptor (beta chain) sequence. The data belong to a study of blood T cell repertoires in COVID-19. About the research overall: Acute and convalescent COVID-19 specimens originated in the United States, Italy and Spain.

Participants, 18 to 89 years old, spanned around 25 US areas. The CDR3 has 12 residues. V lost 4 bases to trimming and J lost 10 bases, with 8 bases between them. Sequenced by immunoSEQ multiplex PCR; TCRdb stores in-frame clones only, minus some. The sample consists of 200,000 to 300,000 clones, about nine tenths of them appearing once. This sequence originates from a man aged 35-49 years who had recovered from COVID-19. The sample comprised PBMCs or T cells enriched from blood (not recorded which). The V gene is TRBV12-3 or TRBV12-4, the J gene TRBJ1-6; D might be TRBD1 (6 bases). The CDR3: CASSYQGSPLHF. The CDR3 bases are TGTGCCAGCAGTTACCAGGGGTCACCCCTCCACTTT.